The 2 T cell receptor beta chains listed next were all sequenced from one sample in a study of PD-1 blockade in classical Hodgkin lymphoma. TCRdb keeps only in-frame clones here, not all; method: immunoSEQ multiplex PCR. Found here are 55,000 to 80,000 clones, approximately 90% of them singletons; the top ten hold around 12%. Brentuximab vedotin exposure varied, and every patient relapsed after autologous stem cell transplantation. The sequences come from peripheral blood mononuclear cells (PBMCs), collected at baseline. The receptors were gathered from a human donor with classical Hodgkin lymphoma.

This clone was detected many times. The chain carries TRBV15 and TRBJ1-1; D is unclear. Germline V gene lookup returns CDR1 LNHNV and CDR2 YYDKDF (reference sequence). V gave up 0 bases and J gave up 1 base, with 12 bases separating them. The CDR3 runs to 16 residues. The DNA for the CDR3 is TGTGCCACCAGCAGAGATTCGGTGATGCGGAACACTGAAGCTTTCTTT. It is translated as CATSRDSVMRNTEAFF.

V gene TRBV2 combines with J gene TRBJ1-5; 7 nucleotides line up with TRBD1. The CDR3 is 14 residues long. Unmatched junction bases numbered 5, after V lost 4 bases and J lost 5 bases. Germline CDR1 is SNHLY and CDR2 is FYNNEI. The CDR3 sequence is CASSGRDRDQPQHF. The CDR3 region has the DNA TGTGCCAGCAGTGGGCGAGACAGGGATCAGCCCCAGCATTTT.